This T cell receptor beta chain was retrieved from a study of Ad26.COV2.S vaccination and SARS-CoV-2 variants. Study-level information: Donor got 5x10^10 or 1x10^11 viral particles of Ad26.COV2.S.

Assay: immunoSEQ multiplex PCR; the TCRdb copy retains only in-frame clones and omits some. The sample lists 440,000 or so clones, 90% seen once, with around 4.5% in the top ten. Study-level points and caveats: The analyses of TCR breadth and depth may have understated the size of total T cell responses.

As to treatment: approximately 18 received Ad26.COV2.S at low or high dose, single or two shots; about 5 received placebo; per-sample allocation not given. Samples analyzed were those drawn on day 63 after the first vaccine or placebo injection. Adults aged 18-55 years in Boston included the donor. Wuhan-strain spike was delivered by a replication-incompetent Ad26 vector. In the case of this clone: Its matching antigen is unknown.

The input for sequencing was peripheral blood, taken in a trial of Ad26.COV2.S vaccine versus placebo. This receptor was taken from a person aged 18-65 years who received the Ad26.COV2.S COVID-19 vaccine or a placebo.

CDR3: CASRDYGTPKRETQYF. For the CDR3, the DNA is TGTGCCAGCAGGGATTATGGGACACCGAAAAGAGAGACCCAGTACTTC. This chain connects TRBV28 to TRBJ2-5; the D gene is possibly TRBD1 (6 bases). This CDR3 has 16 amino acids. The V end was cut by 6 bases, the J end by 4 bases, with 21 bases between. Germline loops: CDR1 MDHEN, CDR2 SYDVKM.